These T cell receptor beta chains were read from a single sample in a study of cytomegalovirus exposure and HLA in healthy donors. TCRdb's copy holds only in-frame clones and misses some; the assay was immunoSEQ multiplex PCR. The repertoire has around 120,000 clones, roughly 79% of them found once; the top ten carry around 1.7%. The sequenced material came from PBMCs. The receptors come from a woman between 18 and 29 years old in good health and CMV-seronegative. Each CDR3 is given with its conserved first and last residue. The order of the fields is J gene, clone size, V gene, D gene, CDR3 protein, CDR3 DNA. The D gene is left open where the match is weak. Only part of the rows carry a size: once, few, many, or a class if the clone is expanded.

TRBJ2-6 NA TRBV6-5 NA CATVPPGANVLTF TGTGCCACCGTCCCCCCTGGGGCCAACGTCCTGACTTTC
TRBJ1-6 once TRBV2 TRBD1 CASSGQGTVGSPLHF TGTGCCAGCAGTGGACAGGGCACTGTGGGATCACCCCTCCACTTT
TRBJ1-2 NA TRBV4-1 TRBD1 CASSQRQGGSGYTF TGCGCCAGCAGCCAAAGACAGGGGGGGTCTGGCTACACCTTC
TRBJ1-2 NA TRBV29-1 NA CSVVYWQDYGYTF TGCAGCGTTGTTTACTGGCAGGACTATGGCTACACCTTC
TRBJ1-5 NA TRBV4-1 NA CASSQELSSQPQHF TGCGCCAGCAGCCAAGAACTCTCTAGTCAGCCCCAGCATTTT
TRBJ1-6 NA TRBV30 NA CAWSVLGQGDSPLHF TGTGCCTGGAGTGTACTTGGGCAGGGCGACTCACCCCTCCACTTT
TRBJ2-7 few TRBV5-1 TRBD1 CASSLSQGTYEQYF TGCGCCAGCAGCTTATCACAGGGGACGTACGAGCAGTACTTC
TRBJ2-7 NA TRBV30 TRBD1 CAWSRQGSEQYF TGTGCCTGGTCGCGACAGGGCAGTGAGCAGTACTTC
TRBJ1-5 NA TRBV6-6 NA CASSLAGQNSNQPQHF TGTGCCAGCTCCCTTGCGGGGCAAAATAGCAATCAGCCCCAGCATTTT
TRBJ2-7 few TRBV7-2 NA CASSPPWTDSEKVSYEQYF TGTGCCAGCAGCCCCCCTTGGACAGACTCCGAAAAGGTATCCTACGAGCAGTACTTC
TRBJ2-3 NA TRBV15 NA CATSRGGAVDTQYF TGTGCCACCAGCAGAGGCGGAGCGGTGGATACGCAGTATTTT
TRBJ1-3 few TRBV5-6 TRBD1 CASSTVGQGAGNTIYF TGTGCCAGCAGCACCGTTGGACAGGGGGCTGGAAACACCATATATTTT
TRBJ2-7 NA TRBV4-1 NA CASSQAAGHQGEQYF TGCGCCAGCAGCCAAGCCGCCGGACACCAGGGAGAGCAGTACTTC
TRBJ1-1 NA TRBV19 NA CASSFGDAEAFF TGTGCCAGTAGTTTTGGAGACGCTGAAGCTTTCTTT
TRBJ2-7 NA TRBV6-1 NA CVSSIRVTYEQYF TGTGTCAGCAGCATCAGGGTTACCTACGAGCAGTACTTC
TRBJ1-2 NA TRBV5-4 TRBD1 CASRMTGTDGYTF TGTGCCAGCAGGATGACAGGGACCGATGGCTACACCTTC
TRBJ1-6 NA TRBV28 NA CATWAQGLPLSYNSPLHF TGTGCCACATGGGCTCAGGGGCTTCCCCTCTCCTATAATTCACCCCTCCACTTT
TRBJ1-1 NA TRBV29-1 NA CSVVGTPPEAFF TGCAGCGTTGTTGGCACCCCACCTGAAGCTTTCTTT
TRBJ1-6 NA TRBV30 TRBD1 CAWSVDADRRNSPLHF TGTGCCTGGAGTGTAGATGCGGACAGGAGAAATTCACCCCTCCACTTT
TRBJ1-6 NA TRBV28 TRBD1 CASSSWTGSGNSPLHF TGTGCCAGCAGTTCTTGGACAGGGTCGGGCAATTCACCCCTCCACTTT
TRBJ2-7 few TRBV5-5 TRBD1 CASQRQGGAYEQYF TGTGCCAGTCAGAGACAGGGTGGGGCCTACGAGCAGTACTTC
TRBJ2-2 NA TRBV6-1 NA CASRAEATGELFF TGTGCCAGCAGGGCGGAAGCAACCGGGGAGCTGTTTTTT
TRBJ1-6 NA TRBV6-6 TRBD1 CASSGDRADSPLHF TGTGCCAGCAGTGGAGACAGGGCTGATTCACCCCTCCACTTT
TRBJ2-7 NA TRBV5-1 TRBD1 CASSQRGQGTYEQYF TGCGCCAGCAGCCAGCGGGGACAGGGGACCTACGAGCAGTACTTC
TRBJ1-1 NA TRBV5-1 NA CASSLQDVTEAFF TGCGCCAGCAGCTTACAAGATGTCACTGAAGCTTTCTTT
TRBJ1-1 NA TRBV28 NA CASSFSQGNTEAFF TGTGCCAGCAGTTTTAGCCAGGGGAACACTGAAGCTTTCTTT
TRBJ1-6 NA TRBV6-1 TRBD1 CASSELGQGPSPLHF TGTGCCAGCAGTGAACTTGGACAGGGACCGTCACCCCTCCACTTT
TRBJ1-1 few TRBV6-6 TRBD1 CASSRAGGTEAFF TGTGCCAGCAGCCGAGCAGGGGGCACTGAAGCTTTCTTT
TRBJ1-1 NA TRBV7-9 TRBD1 CSSSLSPGGAFF TGTTCCAGCAGCTTAAGCCCAGGGGGAGCTTTCTTT
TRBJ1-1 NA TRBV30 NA CAWSAGAVSEAFF TGTGCCTGGAGTGCTGGGGCAGTTTCTGAAGCTTTCTTT
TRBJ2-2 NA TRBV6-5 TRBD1 CASTGQANTGELFF TGTGCCAGCACCGGACAGGCGAACACCGGGGAGCTGTTTTTT
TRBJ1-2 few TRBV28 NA CASSFIGGETYGYTF TGTGCCAGCAGTTTTATAGGGGGGGAGACCTATGGCTACACCTTC
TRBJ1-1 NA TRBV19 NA CASSTDRTVTEAFF TGTGCCAGTAGTACAGACAGGACTGTCACTGAAGCTTTCTTT
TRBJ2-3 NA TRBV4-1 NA CASSQGSSGTDTQYF TGCGCCAGCAGCCAAGGAAGTTCGGGCACAGATACGCAGTATTTT